This T cell receptor (beta chain) was sequenced for a study of cytomegalovirus exposure and HLA in healthy donors. Per the germline V gene, CDR1 is KGHSH and CDR2 is LQKENI. There are 15 residues in the CDR3. V gave up 5 bases and J gave up 6 bases, with 18 bases separating them. The study ran its PCR with 60 Vbeta and 13 Jbeta primers. Generated by immunoSEQ multiplex PCR, the TCRdb table keeps only in-frame clones and is missing some. Among approximately 130,000 clones, 82% were seen once, and the ten largest hold roughly 7.7%. The clonotype originates from a woman aged 45-60 years in good health and CMV-seropositive. The specimen sequenced was PBMCs. The gene calls are TRBV18 and TRBJ2-3, with a possible D match to TRBD1 (6 bases). For the CDR3, the DNA is TGTGCCAGCTCAGAACAGGGTCAGGAGATCGATACGCAGTATTTT. This codes for CASSEQGQEIDTQYF.